This TCR beta chain was captured by sequencing in a study of cytomegalovirus exposure and HLA in healthy donors. Study-level information: A previous analysis identified more than 100 million unique TCR beta sequences derived from 180 million or so T cells.

This CDR3 is built from 14 residues. The V gene's germline CDR1 is KGHSH and CDR2 LQKENI. Trimming at V came to 5 bases and at J to 4 bases, leaving 3 bases not matched to a gene. PCR involved 60 Vbeta and 13 Jbeta primers. Repertoires were generated with immunoSEQ multiplex PCR, while TCRdb's copy carries only in-frame clones and drops some. There are nearly 200,000 clones in the sample; 70% to 80% occur only once, and about 0.37% lies in the top ten. Study-wide points: The authors judged a highly shared variant cluster likely a sequencing artifact. Later on, an analysis tied roughly 17,000 TCR beta sequences to HLA alleles at 0.05 false discovery rate.

Unrecorded immune exposure was likely among donors, who were nominally healthy when sampled. Details on this clone: No antigen is known for it.

This rearrangement joins TRBV18 to TRBJ1-1, with TRBD1 matching over 11 bases. Sequences were obtained from PBMCs. The clonotype originates from a male donor in good health and CMV-seropositive. The CDR3 DNA is TGTGCCAGCTCAGAGGACAGGGGGCTCACTGAAGCTTTCTTT. Translated: CASSEDRGLTEAFF.